This T cell receptor (beta chain) was profiled in a study of early T cells in non-severe SARS-CoV-2 infection. There are 15 residues in the CDR3. V gave up 2 bases and J gave up 0 bases, with 5 bases separating them. Germline loops: CDR1 MNHEY, CDR2 SVGEGT. TCRdb ran MiXCR on the 5' RACE reads and lists one entry per CDR3 protein. The table records 62,000 or so distinct CDR3 sequences, roughly 9% of them present only once. This sequence originates from an adult who was a healthcare worker with PCR-confirmed SARS-CoV-2 infection or an uninfected control (not recorded which). The chain employs TRBV6-2 or TRBV6-3 and TRBJ2-6; no clear D gene. The sequences come from whole blood, collected at baseline. In DNA form, the CDR3 reads TGTGCCAGCAGTTACCGTGCCTCTGGGGCCAACGTCCTGACTTTC. It translates to CASSYRASGANVLTF.